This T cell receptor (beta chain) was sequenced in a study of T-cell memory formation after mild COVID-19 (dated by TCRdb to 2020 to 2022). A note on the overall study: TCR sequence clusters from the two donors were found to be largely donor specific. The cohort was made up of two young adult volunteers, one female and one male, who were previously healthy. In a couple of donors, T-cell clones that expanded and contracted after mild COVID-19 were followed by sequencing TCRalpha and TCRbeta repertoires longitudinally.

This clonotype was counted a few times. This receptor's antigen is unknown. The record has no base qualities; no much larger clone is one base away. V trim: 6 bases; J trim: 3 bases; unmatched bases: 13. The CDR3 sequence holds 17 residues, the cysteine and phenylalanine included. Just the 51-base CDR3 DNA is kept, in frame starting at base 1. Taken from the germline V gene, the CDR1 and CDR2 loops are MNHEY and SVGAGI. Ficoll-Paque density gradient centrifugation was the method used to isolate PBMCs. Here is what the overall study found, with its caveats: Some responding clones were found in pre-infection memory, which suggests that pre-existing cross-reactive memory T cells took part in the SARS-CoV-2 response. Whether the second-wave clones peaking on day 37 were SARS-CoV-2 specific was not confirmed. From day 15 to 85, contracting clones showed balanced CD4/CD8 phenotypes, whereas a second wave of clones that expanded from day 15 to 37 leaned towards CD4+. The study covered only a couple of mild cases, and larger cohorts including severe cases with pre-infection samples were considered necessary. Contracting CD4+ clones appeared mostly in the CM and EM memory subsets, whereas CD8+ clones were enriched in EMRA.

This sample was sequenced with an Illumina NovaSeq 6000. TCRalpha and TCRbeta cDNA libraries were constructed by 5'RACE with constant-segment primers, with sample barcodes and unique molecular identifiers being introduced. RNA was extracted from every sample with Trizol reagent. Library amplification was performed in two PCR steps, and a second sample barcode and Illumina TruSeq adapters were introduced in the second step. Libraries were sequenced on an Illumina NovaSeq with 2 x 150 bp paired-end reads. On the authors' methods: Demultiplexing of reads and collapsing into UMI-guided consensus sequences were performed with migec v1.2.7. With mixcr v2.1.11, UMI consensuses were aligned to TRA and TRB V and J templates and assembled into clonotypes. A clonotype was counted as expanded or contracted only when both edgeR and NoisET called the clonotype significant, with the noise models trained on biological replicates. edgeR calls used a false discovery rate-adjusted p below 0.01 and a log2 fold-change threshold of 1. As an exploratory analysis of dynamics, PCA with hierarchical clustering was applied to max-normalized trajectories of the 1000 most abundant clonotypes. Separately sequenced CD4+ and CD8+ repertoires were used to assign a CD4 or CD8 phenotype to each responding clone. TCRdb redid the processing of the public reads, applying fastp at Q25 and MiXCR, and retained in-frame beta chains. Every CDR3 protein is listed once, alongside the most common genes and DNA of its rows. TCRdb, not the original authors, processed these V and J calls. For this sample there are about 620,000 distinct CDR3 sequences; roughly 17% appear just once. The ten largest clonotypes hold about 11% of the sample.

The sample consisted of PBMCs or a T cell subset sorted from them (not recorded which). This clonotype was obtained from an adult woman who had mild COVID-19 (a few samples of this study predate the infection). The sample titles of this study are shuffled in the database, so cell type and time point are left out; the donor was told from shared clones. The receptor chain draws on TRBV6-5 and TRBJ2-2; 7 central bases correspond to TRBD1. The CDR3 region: CASSENRDSGHTGELFF. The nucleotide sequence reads TGTGCCAGCAGCGAGAACCGGGACAGTGGTCACACCGGGGAGCTGTTTTTT.